This T cell receptor (beta chain) was found in a study of response to subunit inactivated influenza vaccine. MiXCR, run by TCRdb on the RT-PCR reads, gives a single entry per CDR3 protein. The profile shows about 310,000 distinct CDR3 sequences, approximately 20% of them singletons. This clonotype was seen just once. The antigen remains unidentified. Findings and limits, study-wide: A suggestion made by the authors is that each seasonal influenza vaccination recruits few new T cells.

CDR1 and CDR2 from the germline V gene are ENHRY and SYGVKD. V was shortened by 4 bases and J by 10 bases, with 11 bases between the two germline ends. CDR3 size: 12 residues. The V gene is TRBV10-3, the J gene TRBJ2-1; unclear D gene. Source: PBMCs from blood, taken roughly 20 months after vaccination. This receptor was taken from a man aged 45 to 75 who received an inactivated influenza vaccine. Written as DNA, the CDR3 is TGTGCCATCAGTGGGGGTACTAAAGAGCAGTTCTTC. This encodes CAISGGTKEQFF.